Listed below are T cell receptor beta chains from one sample, sequenced in a study of chemoradiotherapy in HPV16-positive cancers. This table comes from immunoSEQ multiplex PCR, and its TCRdb copy is limited to in-frame clones, with some not included. The repertoire holds over 2,000 clones, with 85% to 90% as singletons. The specimen was tumor tissue, collected from a patient who underwent chemoradiotherapy. The receptors derive from a human donor with HPV-associated anogenital cancer. CDR3s include the opening cysteine and the closing phenylalanine or tryptophan. D genes are given only for firm matches. Where a row states a size, it is once, few, many or the class of an expanded clone; other rows omit it.

j_call d_call clone_size v_call cdr3_nt cdr3_aa
TRBJ2-2 TRBD2 . TRBV7-9 TGTGCCAGCAGCCCTACTAGCGGGCCCACCGGGGAGCTGTTTTTT CASSPTSGPTGELFF
TRBJ2-3 TRBD1 . TRBV29-1 TGCAGCGTAGCCCGGGACAGTTCAGATACGCAGTATTTT CSVARDSSDTQYF
TRBJ1-1 . . TRBV7-7 TGTGCTAGCAGCTTAGAGGCGAACACTGAAGCTTTCTTT CASSLEANTEAFF
TRBJ2-7 . . TRBV5-6 TGTGCCAGCAGCTTTTCAGGAACTATCTACGAGCAGTACTTC CASSFSGTIYEQYF
TRBJ1-6 . . TRBV6-1 TGTGCCAGCGCCCGTAATTCACCCCTCCACTTT CASARNSPLHF
TRBJ1-1 TRBD1 . TRBV9 TGTGCCAGCAGCCCAACAACCGCCGGGACAGGGAACACTGAAGCTTTCTTT CASSPTTAGTGNTEAFF
TRBJ1-1 . . TRBV6-1 TGTGCCAGCAGTGAATCGGGGCGAACTGAAGCTTTCTTT CASSESGRTEAFF
TRBJ2-7 TRBD1 . TRBV5-1 TGCGCCAGCACTTGGAACCGGGACAGGGTTATTTACGAGCAGTACTTC CASTWNRDRVIYEQYF
TRBJ2-7 TRBD1 . TRBV29-1 TGCAGCGTTTCCGGGACAGGAAGGAGCTCCTACGAGCAGTACTTC CSVSGTGRSSYEQYF
TRBJ2-2 TRBD2 . TRBV2 TGTGCCAGCAGCGCCTTCGGACTAGCGGGATCGGTGAACACCGGGGAGCTGTTTTTT CASSAFGLAGSVNTGELFF
TRBJ2-3 . . TRBV5-1 TGCGCCAGCCGCTCCCAATACTCCGAAGATACGCAGTATTTT CASRSQYSEDTQYF
TRBJ2-7 TRBD1 . TRBV6-6 TGTGCCAGCACCCCGACAGGGGGACTTGGCTACGAGCAGTACTTC CASTPTGGLGYEQYF
TRBJ2-3 TRBD1 . TRBV5-6 TGTGCCAGCAGCTTTCGACAGGGCGGCACAGATACGCAGTATTTT CASSFRQGGTDTQYF
TRBJ1-5 . . TRBV6-5 TGTGCCAGCAGTTACTCCGGGGATCAGCCCCAGCATTTT CASSYSGDQPQHF
TRBJ1-4 . . TRBV5-6 TGTGCCAGCAGCTTGAGCGGGGGCATTCATGAAAAACTGTTTTTT CASSLSGGIHEKLFF
TRBJ2-7 . . TRBV18 TGTGCCAGCCGACCTAGGTCGGGTGGGGACTACGAGCAGTACTTC CASRPRSGGDYEQYF
TRBJ2-7 . . TRBV7-2 TGTGCCAGCAGCTCAGGACGGGGATCCTACGAGCAGTACTTC CASSSGRGSYEQYF
TRBJ2-3 TRBD1 . TRBV27 TGTGCCAGCAGCCTACAGGGGGATATTTTCACAGATACGCAGTATTTT CASSLQGDIFTDTQYF
TRBJ1-4 . once TRBV7-9 TGTGCCAGCAGCTTAGTTGAACAGTTTGAAAAACTGTTTTTT CASSLVEQFEKLFF
TRBJ1-5 . . TRBV2 TGTGCCAGCAGCGGGAACAATCAGCCCCAGCATTTT CASSGNNQPQHF
TRBJ2-3 . . TRBV5-4 TGTGCCAGCAGCTTGGGGCACGACGCAGATACGCAGTATTTT CASSLGHDADTQYF
TRBJ2-7 . . TRBV5-6 TGTGCCAGCAGCTTGGTACAGTCCTCCTACGAGCAGTACTTC CASSLVQSSYEQYF
TRBJ1-1 . . TRBV28 TGTGCCAGCAGTTTACAGGGGACGGTACCGAACACTGAAGCTTTCTTT CASSLQGTVPNTEAFF
TRBJ2-7 . . TRBV10-1 TGCGCCAGCAGTCGGGCTAGCTCGGGCGAGCAGTACTTC CASSRASSGEQYF
TRBJ2-1 . . TRBV5-1 TGCGCCAGCAGCGGGGGAACGGACCCCACCGGGAATGAGCAGTTCTTC CASSGGTDPTGNEQFF
TRBJ1-5 TRBD1 . TRBV6-1 TGTGCCAGCAGGACAGGGGAGAATCAGCCCCAGCATTTT CASRTGENQPQHF
TRBJ1-1 . . TRBV4-2 TGTGCCAGCAGCCAAGTGGAGGCAGGGAACACTGAAGCTTTCTTT CASSQVEAGNTEAFF
TRBJ2-5 TRBD2 few TRBV6-5 TGTGCCAGCCGAAGCGGGAGACAATCGAAGACCCAGTACTTC CASRSGRQSKTQYF
TRBJ1-1 TRBD1 . TRBV9 TGTGCCAGCAGCGTAGGGTCGGGCAGGGGGACGATTCGCACTGAAGCTTTCTTT CASSVGSGRGTIRTEAFF
TRBJ2-7 . . TRBV7-9 TGTGCCAGCAGCCCCCCAGGGACCTCCTACGAGCAGTACTTC CASSPPGTSYEQYF
TRBJ2-5 . once TRBV7-2 TGTGCCAGCAGCTCCTCCACGGGAGAGAAGACCCAGTACTTC CASSSSTGEKTQYF
TRBJ2-1 . . TRBV19 TGTGCCAGTAGGATAGATGGCAATGAGCAGTTCTTC CASRIDGNEQFF
TRBJ2-3 . . TRBV6-6 TGTGCCAGCAAGCACCACTTAAGAGAAGATACGCAGTATTTT CASKHHLREDTQYF
TRBJ1-1 . . TRBV19 TGTGCCAGTAGTACCCAGGGATATACGAACACTGAAGCTTTCTTT CASSTQGYTNTEAFF
TRBJ2-1 TRBD2 . TRBV6-4 TGTGCCAGCAGTGGACTAGCGGCCGGGGAGCAGTTCTTC CASSGLAAGEQFF
TRBJ1-1 . . TRBV7-3 TGTGCCAGCAGCTCAGGTTCCTACACTGAAGCTTTCTTT CASSSGSYTEAFF
TRBJ2-1 . . TRBV2 TGTGCCAGCAGTGAGGAGGGGTTCGAGCAGTTCTTC CASSEEGFEQFF
TRBJ1-1 . once TRBV5-1 TGCGCCAGCAGCTTGGGAGGGACTGGTGAAGCTTTCTTT CASSLGGTGEAFF